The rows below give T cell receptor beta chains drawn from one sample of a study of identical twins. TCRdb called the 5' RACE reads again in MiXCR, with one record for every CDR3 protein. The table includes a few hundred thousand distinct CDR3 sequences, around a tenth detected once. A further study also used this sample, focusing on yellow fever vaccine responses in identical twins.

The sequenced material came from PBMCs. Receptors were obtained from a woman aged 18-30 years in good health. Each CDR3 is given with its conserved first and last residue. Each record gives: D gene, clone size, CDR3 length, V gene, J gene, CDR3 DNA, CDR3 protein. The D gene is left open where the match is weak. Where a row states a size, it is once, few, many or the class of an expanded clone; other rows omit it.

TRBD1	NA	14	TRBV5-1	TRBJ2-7	TGCGCCAGCTCGGGACAGGGGGGGCACTACGAGCAGTACTTC	CASSGQGGHYEQYF
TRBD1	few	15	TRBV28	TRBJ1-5	TGTGCCAGCAGTTTCGGACAGGGGCTGAGTCAGCCCCAGCATTTT	CASSFGQGLSQPQHF
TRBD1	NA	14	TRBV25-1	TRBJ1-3	TGTGCCAGCAGAGAGACAGGGGCTGGAAACACCATATATTTT	CASRETGAGNTIYF
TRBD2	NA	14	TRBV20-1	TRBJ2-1	TGCAGTGCTAGTGTGTCTAGCGGATACAATGAGCAGTTCTTC	CSASVSSGYNEQFF
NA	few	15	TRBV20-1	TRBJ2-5	TGCAGTGCTAGATGGAGCGAAAGGTACCAAGAGACCCAGTACTTC	CSARWSERYQETQYF
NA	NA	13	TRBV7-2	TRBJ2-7	TGTGCCAGCAGCCCAGGTCCCATCTACGAGCAGTACTTC	CASSPGPIYEQYF
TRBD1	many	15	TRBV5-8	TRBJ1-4	TGTGCCAGCAGCCCCTTCGGGACAGGGGACAAAAAACTGTTTTTT	CASSPFGTGDKKLFF
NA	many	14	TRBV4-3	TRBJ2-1	TGCGCCAGCAGCCAAGATAGGGTGGTTGGCGAGCAGTTCTTC	CASSQDRVVGEQFF
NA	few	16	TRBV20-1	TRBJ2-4	TGCAGTGCTAGGGGGGGCCGAGTATTAGCCAAAAACATTCAGTACTTC	CSARGGRVLAKNIQYF
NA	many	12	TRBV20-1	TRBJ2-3	TGCAGTGCTAGAGTGGCCACAGATACGCAGTATTTT	CSARVATDTQYF
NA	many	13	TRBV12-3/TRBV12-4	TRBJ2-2	TGTGCCAGCAGTTTTAGGTACACCGGGGAGCTGTTTTTT	CASSFRYTGELFF
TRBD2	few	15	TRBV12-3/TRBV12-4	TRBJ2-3	TGTGCCAGCAGTTTATGGCTAGCGGGCCCAGATACGCAGTATTTT	CASSLWLAGPDTQYF
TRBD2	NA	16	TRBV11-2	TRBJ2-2	TGTGCCAGCAGCTATAGCGGGAGAAGGGACACCGGGGAGCTGTTTTTT	CASSYSGRRDTGELFF
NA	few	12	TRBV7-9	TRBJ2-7	TGTGCCAGCAGCCCGACGGACGGGGAGCAGTACTTC	CASSPTDGEQYF
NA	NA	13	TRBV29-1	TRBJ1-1	TGCAGCGTTGCTCGGGGGGGTAGCACTGAAGCTTTCTTT	CSVARGGSTEAFF
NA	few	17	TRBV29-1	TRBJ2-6	TGCAGCGTTGGGGGGTTAGGAAGACTTACTGGGGCCAACGTCCTGACTTTC	CSVGGLGRLTGANVLTF
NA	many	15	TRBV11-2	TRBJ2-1	TGTGCCAGCAGCTTAGGCTTGTTACCTAACAATGAGCAGTTCTTC	CASSLGLLPNNEQFF
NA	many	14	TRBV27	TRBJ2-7	TGTGCCAGCAGTTTCGGGAAGGGACTGGGCGAGCAGTACTTC	CASSFGKGLGEQYF
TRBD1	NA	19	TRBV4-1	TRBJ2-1	TGCGCCAGCAGCCAAGATCCTATTCCGGGACAGGGGAATGTCTATGAGCAGTTCTTC	CASSQDPIPGQGNVYEQFF
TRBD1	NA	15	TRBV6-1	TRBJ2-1	TGTGCCAGCAGGGAGGGACAGGGTCTCTACAATGAGCAGTTCTTC	CASREGQGLYNEQFF
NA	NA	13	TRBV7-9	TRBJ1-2	TGTGCCAGCAGCGTAGGGTCCCACTATGGCTACACCTTC	CASSVGSHYGYTF
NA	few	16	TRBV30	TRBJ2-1	TGTGCCTGGAGAAACCCTCGCAGGGGCCCCTACAATGAGCAGTTCTTC	CAWRNPRRGPYNEQFF
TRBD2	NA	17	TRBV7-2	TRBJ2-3	TGTGCCAGCAGCCACGGGACTAGCGGGGGGGTCCCAGATACGCAGTATTTT	CASSHGTSGGVPDTQYF
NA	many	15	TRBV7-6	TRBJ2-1	TGTGCCAGCAGCCCGGCGGGGAGCTCCTACAATGAGCAGTTCTTC	CASSPAGSSYNEQFF
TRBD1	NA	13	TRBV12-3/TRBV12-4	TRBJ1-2	TGTGGCAGCAGTTTACAGGGGGAGGTTGGCTACACCTTC	CGSSLQGEVGYTF
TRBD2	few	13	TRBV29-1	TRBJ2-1	TGCAGCATGGGACTAGCCTCCTACAATGAGCAGTTCTTC	CSMGLASYNEQFF
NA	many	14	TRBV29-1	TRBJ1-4	TGCAGCGCCACCGACGGAACAACTAATGAAAAACTGTTTTTT	CSATDGTTNEKLFF
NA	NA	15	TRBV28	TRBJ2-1	TGTGCCAGCAGTTTTTTTGACAGGCTATACAATGAGCAGTTCTTC	CASSFFDRLYNEQFF
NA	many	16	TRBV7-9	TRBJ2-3	TGTGCCAGCAGCCGCGGATCGGTTGAGGAAAAAGATACGCAGTATTTT	CASSRGSVEEKDTQYF
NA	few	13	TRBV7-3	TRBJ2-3	TGTGCCAGCAGCTCGGGGAACCAGGATACGCAGTATTTT	CASSSGNQDTQYF
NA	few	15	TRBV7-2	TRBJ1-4	TGTGCCAGCAGCCAACAGGGATCGACTAATGAAAAACTGTTTTTT	CASSQQGSTNEKLFF
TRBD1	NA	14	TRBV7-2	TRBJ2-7	TGTGCCAGCGAAATGAGGGGGCTTACCTACGAGCAGTACTTC	CASEMRGLTYEQYF
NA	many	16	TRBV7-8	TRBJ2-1	TGTGCCAGCATCCACCCAGGGAGCGGATTCTACAATGAGCAGTTCTTC	CASIHPGSGFYNEQFF
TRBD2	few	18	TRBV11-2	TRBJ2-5	TGTGCCAGCAGCTTAGGGGTCGGGACTAGCGGGGTCCCAGAGACCCAGTACTTC	CASSLGVGTSGVPETQYF
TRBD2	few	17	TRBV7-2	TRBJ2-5	TGTGCCAGCAGCTTAAGCGGGACTAGCGGGAGATGGGAGACCCAGTACTTC	CASSLSGTSGRWETQYF
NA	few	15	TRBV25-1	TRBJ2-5	TGTGCCAGCAGGGAAACAGGGGGAGGGCAAGAGACCCAGTACTTC	CASRETGGGQETQYF
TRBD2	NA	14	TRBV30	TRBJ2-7	TGTGCCTGGAGCTACGCGGGGAGGGCCTACGAGCAGTACTTC	CAWSYAGRAYEQYF
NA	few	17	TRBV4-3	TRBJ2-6	TGCGCCAGCAGCCAAGCGGTCTCGAGCTCTGGGGCCAACGTCCTGACTTTC	CASSQAVSSSGANVLTF
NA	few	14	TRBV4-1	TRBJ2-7	TGCGCCAGCAGCCAAGGACAAATGAGGTACGAGCAGTACTTC	CASSQGQMRYEQYF
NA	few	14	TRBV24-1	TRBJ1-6	TGTGCCACCAGTGATGTGGGGGAAGGCACACCCCTCCACTTT	CATSDVGEGTPLHF
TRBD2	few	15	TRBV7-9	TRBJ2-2	TGTGCCAGCAGAGCACTAGCGGCGAACACCGGGGAGCTGTTTTTT	CASRALAANTGELFF
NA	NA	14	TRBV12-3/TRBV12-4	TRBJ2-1	TGTGCCAGCAGACCAGCCCAGGTTTACAATGAGCAGTTCTTC	CASRPAQVYNEQFF
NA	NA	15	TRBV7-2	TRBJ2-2	TGTGCCAGCAGCCGCAGGGGCAGTCCCACCGGGGAGCTGTTTTTT	CASSRRGSPTGELFF
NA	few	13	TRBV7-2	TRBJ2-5	TGTGCCAGCAGCCTCCCCGGGGCAGAGACCCAGTACTTC	CASSLPGAETQYF
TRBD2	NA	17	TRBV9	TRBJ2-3	TGTGCCAGCAGCGTAGAGGCTAGCGGGGGGCCTCTAGATACGCAGTATTTT	CASSVEASGGPLDTQYF
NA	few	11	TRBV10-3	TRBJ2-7	TGTGCCATCAGTGAGTCTACAGGGCGGTACTTC	CAISESTGRYF
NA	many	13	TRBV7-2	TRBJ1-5	TGTGCCAGCAGCTTCGGGCCAAATCAGCCCCAGCATTTT	CASSFGPNQPQHF
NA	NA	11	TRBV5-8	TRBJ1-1	TGTGCCAGCGATACCTACGAGGGTGCTTTCTTT	CASDTYEGAFF
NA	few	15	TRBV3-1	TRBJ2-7	TGTGCCAGCAGCCAAGCCGAGGAGGGAGGCTACGAGCAGTACTTC	CASSQAEEGGYEQYF
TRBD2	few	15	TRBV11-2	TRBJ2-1	TGTGCCAGCAGCCCCTCTGGTGGGGGGAGGGCTGAGCAGTTCTTC	CASSPSGGGRAEQFF
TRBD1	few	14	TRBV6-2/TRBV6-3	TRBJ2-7	TGTGCCAGCAGTATGACAGGGAATCTCTACGAGCAGTACTTC	CASSMTGNLYEQYF
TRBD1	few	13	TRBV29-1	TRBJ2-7	TGCAGCGTAAAACAGGGGGGCTCCTACGAGCAGTACTTC	CSVKQGGSYEQYF
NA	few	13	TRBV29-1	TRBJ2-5	TGCAGCGTTGATAGCAGGACCCAAGAGACCCAGTACTTC	CSVDSRTQETQYF
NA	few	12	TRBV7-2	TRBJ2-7	TGTGCCAGCAGCACCCGGTCAGGAGAGCAGTACTTC	CASSTRSGEQYF
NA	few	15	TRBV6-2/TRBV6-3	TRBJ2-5	TGTGCCAGCAGCAGTTCCCTTACAGGGTGGGAGACCCAGTACTTC	CASSSSLTGWETQYF
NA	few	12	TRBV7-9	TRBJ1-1	TGTGCCAGCAGCTTAGACATCGGGGAAGCTTTCTTT	CASSLDIGEAFF
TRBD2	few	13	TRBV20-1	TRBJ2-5	TGCAGTGCTCCGCGGGAGAGCGTTCAGACCCAGTACTTC	CSAPRESVQTQYF
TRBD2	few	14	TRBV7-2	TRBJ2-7	TGTGCCAGCAGCCCTAGCGGCCCCACCTACGAGCAGTACTTC	CASSPSGPTYEQYF
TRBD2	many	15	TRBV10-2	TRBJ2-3	TGCGCCAGCTCCGGACTAGCGGCCAGCACAGATACGCAGTATTTT	CASSGLAASTDTQYF
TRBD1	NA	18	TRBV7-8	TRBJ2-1	TGTGCCAGCAGCTTATGGAGGGCGGGGACAGGGACCTACAATGAGCAGTTCTTC	CASSLWRAGTGTYNEQFF